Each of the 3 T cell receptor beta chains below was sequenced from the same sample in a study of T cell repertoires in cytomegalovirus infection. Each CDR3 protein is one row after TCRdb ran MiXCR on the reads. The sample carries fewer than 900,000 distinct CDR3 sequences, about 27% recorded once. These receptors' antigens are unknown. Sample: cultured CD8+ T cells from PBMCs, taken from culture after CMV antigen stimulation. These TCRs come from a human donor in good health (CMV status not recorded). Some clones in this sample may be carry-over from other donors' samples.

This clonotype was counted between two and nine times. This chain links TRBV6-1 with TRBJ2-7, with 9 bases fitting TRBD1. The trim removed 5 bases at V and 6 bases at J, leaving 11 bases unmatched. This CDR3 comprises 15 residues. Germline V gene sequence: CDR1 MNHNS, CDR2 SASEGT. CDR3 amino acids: CASSPGQGFSSEQYF. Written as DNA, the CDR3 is TGTGCCAGCAGTCCGGGACAGGGATTTTCCAGCGAGCAGTACTTC.

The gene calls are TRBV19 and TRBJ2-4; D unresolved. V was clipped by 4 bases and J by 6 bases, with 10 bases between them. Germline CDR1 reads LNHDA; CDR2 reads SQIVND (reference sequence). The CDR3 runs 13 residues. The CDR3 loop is CASSRTDRNIQYF. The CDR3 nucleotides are TGTGCCAGTAGTAGGACGGATAGAAACATTCAGTACTTC. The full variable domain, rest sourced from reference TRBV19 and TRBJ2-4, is DGGITQSPKYLFRKEGQNVTLSCEQNLNHDAMYWYRQDPGQGLRLIYYSQIVNDFQKGDIAEGYSVSREKKESFPLTVTSAQKNPTAFYLCASSRTDRNIQYFGAGTRLSVL.

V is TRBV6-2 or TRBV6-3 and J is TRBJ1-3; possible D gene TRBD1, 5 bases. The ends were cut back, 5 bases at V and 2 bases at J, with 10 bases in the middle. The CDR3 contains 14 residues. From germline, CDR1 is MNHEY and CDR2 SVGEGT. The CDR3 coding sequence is TGTGCCAGCAGTGAGTGGGACGCTGGAAACACCATATATTTT. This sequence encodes CASSEWDAGNTIYF.